This T cell receptor (beta chain) was identified during a study of blood T cell repertoires in COVID-19. As handled by the study authors: Reference gene primer amplification in the assay estimated nucleated cell counts. The repertoire was sequenced with immunoSEQ multiplex PCR; TCRdb's copy has only in-frame clones and lacks some. V, J and clone size reflect that table, while D and trimming were determined from the DNA. This repertoire shows roughly 230,000 clones, approximately 81% found once; its top ten account for approximately 3.8%. This clone was seen only a few times. The receptor's source is a woman older than 75 with acute or convalescent COVID-19. Sequencing used peripheral blood.

The CDR3 nucleotides are TGTGCTAGTGGTCCGGGACAGGGCCTAGCCAAAAACATTCAGTACTTC. It translates to CASGPGQGLAKNIQYF. This chain joins TRBV12-5 and TRBJ2-4, with TRBD1 matching 9 bases. The CDR3 loop spans 16 amino acids. Germline values: CDR1 LGHNT, CDR2 FRNRAP. Trimming took 5 bases from V and 0 from J; bases not matched to a gene: 5.